Shown below are 10 T cell receptor beta chains from a single sample sequenced in a study of early T cells in non-severe SARS-CoV-2 infection (dated by TCRdb to the early 2020s). Library generation was performed with 5' RACE. Sequencing used a NextSeq 500. TCRdb ran its own pipeline on the public reads, namely fastp trimming at Q25 and MiXCR clone calling, and kept in-frame beta chains. Entries that share a CDR3 protein sequence are merged under the most common genes and DNA. This sample is represented by about 23,000 distinct CDR3 sequences; 5% to 5.5% of them were singletons. The biggest ten clones account for roughly a tenth of the sample. The sample comprised whole blood. The receptors were gathered from an adult who was a healthcare worker with PCR-confirmed SARS-CoV-2 infection or an uninfected control (not recorded which).

As for this clonotype: One end of the junction varies from germline; a read error may be responsible. The CDR3 nucleotides are TGTGCCAACAGCCAAGATCGGGGGACCGGGGAGCTGTTTTTT. Translation: CANSQDRGTGELFF. The genes are TRBV14 and TRBJ2-2; TRBD2 might be the D (6 bases). The CDR3 extends over 14 amino acids. Germline V gene data show CDR1 as SGHDN and CDR2 as FVKESK.

This clonotype has more than one count but fewer than ten. The chain uses TRBV11-2 and TRBJ2-7; D remains unclear. Between the trimmed V and J ends, which lost 1 base and 3 bases, there was a span of 10 bases. Germline V CDR1 and CDR2: SGHAT, FQNNGV. This CDR3 contains 14 residues. CDR3 region: CASSLVTVDYEQYF. As DNA, the CDR3 is TGTGCCAGCAGCTTAGTGACGGTAGACTACGAGCAGTACTTC.

The table lists this clonotype with many counts. The chain carries TRBV12-3 or TRBV12-4 and TRBJ1-2; D is undetermined. The CDR3 extends over 12 amino acids. V shed 8 bases and J shed 4 bases, with 11 bases lying between them. The CDR3 loop is CASARPGYGYTF. CDR3 DNA sequence: TGTGCCAGCGCCAGGCCGGGCTATGGCTACACCTTC.

This clonotype was observed a handful of times. The chain employs TRBV9 and TRBJ2-3; 12 bases line up with TRBD2. V was pared by 2 bases and J by 0 bases, with 1 base of the junction left unmatched. Germline V gene lookup returns CDR1 SGDLS and CDR2 YYNGEE. The CDR3 is 16 residues long. CDR3 region: CASSVLAGGSTDTQYF. CDR3 DNA sequence: TGTGCCAGCAGCGTTCTAGCGGGAGGGAGCACAGATACGCAGTATTTT.

This clonotype showed up many times. The chain links TRBV4-2 to TRBJ2-1, with 9 positions matching TRBD2. This CDR3 spans 16 amino acids. Germline V CDR1 and CDR2: LGHNA, YNFKEQ. The V gene end was trimmed by 1 base and the J gene end by 8 bases; junction bases not matched to a gene: 9. CDR3 coding DNA: TGTGCCAGCAGCCAAGTCGGCCTAGCGGGAACAGATGAGCAGTTCTTC. Translated, it gives CASSQVGLAGTDEQFF.

Many counts were recorded for this clonotype. The chain has TRBV29-1 and TRBJ2-2; the match to TRBD2 covers 7 bases. V shed 7 bases and J 5 bases; nucleotides not matched to a gene: 7. There are 13 residues in the CDR3. The V gene's germline CDR1 is SQVTM and CDR2 ANQGSEA. DNA of the CDR3: TGCAGCGCTGCCCGTAGCGGGACCGGGGAGCTGTTTTTT. Amino acid sequence: CSAARSGTGELFF.

This clonotype was recorded a few times. The chain carries TRBV7-3 and TRBJ2-1, with D unclear. Germline assignment: CDR1 SGHTA and CDR2 FQGTGA. V lost 5 bases, J lost 9 bases, and 11 bases lay in between. This CDR3 comprises 12 residues. Here the CDR3 DNA reads TGTGCCAGCAGCAACCGGGCCGGTGAGCAGTTCTTC. The encoded protein is CASSNRAGEQFF.

This clonotype was observed a few times. The rearrangement links TRBV18 to TRBJ2-4; D may be TRBD1 (5 bases). Trimming pared 6 bases from V and 5 bases from J, leaving 17 bases between. The CDR3 sequence is 15 residues long. Germline-derived CDR1 and CDR2 are KGHSH and LQKENI. CDR3 sequence: CASSQGARLENIQYF. CDR3 sequence (DNA): TGTGCCAGCTCCCAAGGGGCCCGGCTTGAAAACATTCAGTACTTC.

This clonotype showed up many times. V gene TRBV5-1 combines with J gene TRBJ2-2; maybe TRBD1 (6 bases). Per germline, CDR1 SGHRS and CDR2 YFSETQ. Trimming shortened V by 3 bases and J by 3 bases, and 12 bases separated the two germline ends. This CDR3 spans 15 amino acids. The CDR3 bases are TGCGCCAGCAGCTCGAGGACAGTAGACACCGGGGAGCTGTTTTTT. Residues: CASSSRTVDTGELFF.

Many counts were recorded for this clonotype. The CDR3 protein is CSARGFPPWAQYF. The DNA of the CDR3 is TGCAGTGCTCGGGGATTCCCCCCGTGGGCCCAGTACTTC. The chain has TRBV20-1 and TRBJ2-5; D is perhaps TRBD2 (5 bases). Germline V gives CDR1 DFQATT, CDR2 SNEGSKA (reference sequence). The CDR3 totals 13 residues. Trimming pared 5 bases from V and 9 bases from J, leaving 19 bases between.